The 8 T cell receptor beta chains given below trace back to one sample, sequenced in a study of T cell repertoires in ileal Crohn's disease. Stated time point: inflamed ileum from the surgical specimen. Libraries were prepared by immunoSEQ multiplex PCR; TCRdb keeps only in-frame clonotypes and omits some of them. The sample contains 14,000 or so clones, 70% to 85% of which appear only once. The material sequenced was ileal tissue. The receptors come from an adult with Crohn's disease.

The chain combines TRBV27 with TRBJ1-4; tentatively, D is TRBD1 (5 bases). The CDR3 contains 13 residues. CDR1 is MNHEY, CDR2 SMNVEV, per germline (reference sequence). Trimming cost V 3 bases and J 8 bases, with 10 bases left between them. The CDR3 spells CASSFSGFEKLFF. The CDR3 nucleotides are TGTGCCAGCAGTTTTTCAGGGTTCGAAAAACTGTTTTTT.

Here the CDR3 DNA reads TGTGCCAGCAGCACCTACACTAGCGCCGGCTACAATGAGCAGTTCTTC. Residues: CASSTYTSAGYNEQFF. This chain connects TRBV7-9 to TRBJ2-1; 7 bases agree with TRBD2. CDR3 length equals 16 residues. The junction had 10 bases not matched to a gene; V was cut back by 5 bases and J by 3 bases. Per the germline V gene, CDR1 is SEHNR and CDR2 is FQNEAQ (reference sequence).

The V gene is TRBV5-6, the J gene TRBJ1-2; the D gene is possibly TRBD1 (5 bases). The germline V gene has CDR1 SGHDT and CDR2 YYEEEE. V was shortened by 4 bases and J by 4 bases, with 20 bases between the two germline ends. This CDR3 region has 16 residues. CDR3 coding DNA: TGTGCCAGCAGCCAACTACCGAGGGGACTAAGCTATGGCTACACCTTC. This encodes CASSQLPRGLSYGYTF.

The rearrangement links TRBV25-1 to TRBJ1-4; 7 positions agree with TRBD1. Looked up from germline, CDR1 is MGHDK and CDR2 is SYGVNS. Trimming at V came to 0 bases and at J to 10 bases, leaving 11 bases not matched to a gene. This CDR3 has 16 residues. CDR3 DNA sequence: TGTGCCAGCAGTGAATACGGGGACAGAATCGGAGGAAAACTGTTTTTT. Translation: CASSEYGDRIGGKLFF.

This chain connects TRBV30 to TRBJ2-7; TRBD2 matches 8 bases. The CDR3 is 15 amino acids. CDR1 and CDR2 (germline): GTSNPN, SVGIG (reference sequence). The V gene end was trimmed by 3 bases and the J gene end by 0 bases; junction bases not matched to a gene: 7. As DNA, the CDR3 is TGTGCCTGGAGGCGTAGTAGCGGGGCCTCCTACGAGCAGTACTTC. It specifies CAWRRSSGASYEQYF.

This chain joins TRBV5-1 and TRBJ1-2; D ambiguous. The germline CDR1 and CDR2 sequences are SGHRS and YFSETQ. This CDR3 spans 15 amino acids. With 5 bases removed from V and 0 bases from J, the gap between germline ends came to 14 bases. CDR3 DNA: TGCGCCAGCAGATCGCCAGGACTGACTAACTATGGCTACACCTTC. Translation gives CASRSPGLTNYGYTF.

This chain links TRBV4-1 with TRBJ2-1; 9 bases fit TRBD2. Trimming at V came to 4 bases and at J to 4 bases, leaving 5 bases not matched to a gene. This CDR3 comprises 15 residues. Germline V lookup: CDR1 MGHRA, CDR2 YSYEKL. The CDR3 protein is CASSLAAGGYNEQFF. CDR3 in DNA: TGCGCCAGCAGCCTAGCAGCGGGGGGATACAATGAGCAGTTCTTC.

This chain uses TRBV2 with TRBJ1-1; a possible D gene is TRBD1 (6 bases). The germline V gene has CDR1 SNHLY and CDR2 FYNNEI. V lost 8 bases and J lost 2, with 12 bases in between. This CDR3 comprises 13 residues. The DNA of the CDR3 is TGTGCCAGCTCGGGACATATTAACACTGAAGCTTTCTTT. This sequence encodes CASSGHINTEAFF.